The 30 T cell receptor beta chains in this list originate from one sample, sequenced in a study of technical replicates of blood from a handful of donors. The assay was immunoSEQ multiplex PCR, and TCRdb's table has in-frame clones only and misses some. The sample lists approximately 70,000 clones; 92% were seen once. The sample consisted of T cells isolated from PBMCs. The receptor set was obtained from a human donor in good health.

The CDR3 spells CSVVWRYEQYF. The CDR3 bases are TGCAGCGTTGTTTGGAGATACGAGCAGTACTTC. The chain uses TRBV29-1 and TRBJ2-7, with D uncertain. The CDR3 runs 11 residues. Germline V gene sequence: CDR1 SQVTM, CDR2 ANQGSEA. Trimming took off 4 bases at V and 4 bases at J, with 8 bases between the two ends.

CDR3 nucleotides: TGTGCCAGCAGTTACCGAACCAGGGATTCACCCCTCCACTTT. As protein: CASSYRTRDSPLHF. This chain uses TRBV6-6 with TRBJ1-6, with D perhaps TRBD1 (5 bases). The germline gives CDR1 MNHNY, CDR2 SVGAGI (reference sequence). This CDR3 spans 14 amino acids. The V and J ends lost 2 bases and 8 bases respectively, with 10 bases between them.

The V call is TRBV7-3, the J call TRBJ1-1; the match to TRBD1 covers 7 bases. The V gene's germline CDR1 is SGHTA and CDR2 FQGTGA. This CDR3 comprises 13 residues. Germline trimming cut 2 bases from V and 5 bases from J; bases unmatched to any gene: 2. CDR3 amino acids: CASSLQGDTEAFF. The CDR3 nucleotides are TGTGCCAGCAGCTTACAGGGGGATACTGAAGCTTTCTTT. Full variable domain (missing parts from reference TRBV7-3 and TRBJ1-1): GAGVSQTPSNKVTEKGKYVELRCDPISGHTALYWYRQSLGQGPEFLIYFQGTGAADDSGLPNDRFFAVRPEGSVSTLKIQRTERGDSAVYLCASSLQGDTEAFFGQGTRLTVV.

J is TRBJ2-3 and V is TRBV9; TRBD2 aligns across 8 bases. Trimming removed 3 bases from V and 1 base from J; junction bases left unmatched: 4. The CDR3 consists of 15 residues. CDR1 and CDR2 (germline): SGDLS, YYNGEE. Here the CDR3 reads CASSEAGAGTDTQYF. The CDR3 coding sequence is TGTGCCAGCAGCGAAGCGGGAGCTGGCACAGATACGCAGTATTTT. Full variable domain (rest looked up from reference TRBV9 and TRBJ2-3): DSGVTQTPKHLITATGQRVTLRCSPRSGDLSVYWYQQSLDQGLQFLIQYYNGEERAKGNILERFSAQQFPDLHSELNLSSLELGDSALYFCASSEAGAGTDTQYFGPGTRLTVL.

This chain connects TRBV5-1 to TRBJ2-7; D is uncertain. The V and J ends lost 5 bases and 0 bases respectively, with 15 bases between them. Germline V gene data show CDR1 as SGHRS and CDR2 as YFSETQ. This CDR3 comprises 15 residues. The CDR3 is CASRVEAIGSYEQYF. The CDR3 nucleotides are TGCGCCAGCAGAGTTGAAGCCATCGGCTCCTACGAGCAGTACTTC.

This rearrangement joins TRBV19 to TRBJ1-1; no firm D call. The germline V gene has CDR1 LNHDA and CDR2 SQIVND (reference sequence). V lost 6 bases to trimming and J lost 7 bases, with 18 bases between them. The CDR3 has 14 amino acids. The CDR3 DNA reads as TGTGCCAGTAGCCCCCTTGGTTCTTTGAGTGAAGCTTTCTTT. Protein sequence: CASSPLGSLSEAFF.

The genes are TRBV11-2 and TRBJ1-5; D unclear. The CDR3 runs 13 residues. Germline loops: CDR1 SGHAT, CDR2 FQNNGV. Trimming pared 2 bases from V and 0 bases from J, leaving 2 bases between. CDR3: CASSLHSNQPQHF. CDR3 sequence (DNA): TGTGCCAGCAGCTTACATAGCAATCAGCCCCAGCATTTT.

The gene calls are TRBV27 and TRBJ2-1; unclear D gene. The CDR3 contains 15 residues. Germline V gives CDR1 MNHEY, CDR2 SMNVEV (reference sequence). V lost 1 base to trimming and J lost 0 bases, with 7 bases between them. The CDR3 DNA sequence: TGTGCCAGCAGTTTATTCCCCTACTCCTACAATGAGCAGTTCTTC. This gives the protein CASSLFPYSYNEQFF.

The chain links TRBV19 to TRBJ1-2; D remains ambiguous. The CDR3 runs to 14 residues. Germline V CDR1 and CDR2: LNHDA, SQIVND (reference sequence). V lost 5 bases and J 8 bases, leaving 18 bases between the germline ends. The CDR3, as DNA: TGTGCCAGTAGTTCGGGAGATTCCCTCTCCGGCTACACCTTC. It specifies CASSSGDSLSGYTF.

This chain connects TRBV5-1 to TRBJ2-7; tentative D call: TRBD2 (6 bases). The germline CDR1 and CDR2 sequences are SGHRS and YFSETQ. V lost 4 bases to trimming and J lost 1 base, with 24 bases between them. This CDR3 spans 18 amino acids. The CDR3 loop reads CASSADYRTLKPSYEQYF. In nucleotides, the CDR3 is TGCGCCAGCAGCGCGGACTACCGGACGTTAAAACCTTCCTACGAGCAGTACTTC.

The V gene is TRBV7-9, the J gene TRBJ2-3, with 10 positions matching TRBD2. The CDR3 runs to 15 residues. The germline gives CDR1 SEHNR, CDR2 FQNEAQ (reference sequence). The ends lost 3 bases at V and 0 bases at J; junction bases unmatched: 0. This CDR3 reads CASSLTSGSTDTQYF. Here the CDR3 DNA reads TGTGCCAGCAGCTTGACTAGCGGGAGCACAGATACGCAGTATTTT.

The chain carries TRBV6-6 and TRBJ2-7, with a tentative D call TRBD2 (6 bases). V was pared by 2 bases and J by 8 bases, with 13 bases between. Germline V lookup: CDR1 MNHNY, CDR2 SVGAGI (reference sequence). The CDR3 has 13 residues. CDR3 bases: TGTGCCAGCAGTTACACGGGAGAAACGAAGCAGTACTTC. It yields the protein CASSYTGETKQYF.

The chain has TRBV19 and TRBJ2-7; D call uncertain. The V gene lost 2 bases and the J gene lost 3 bases, with 8 bases spanning the gap. Germline loops: CDR1 LNHDA, CDR2 SQIVND (reference sequence). CDR3 length: 13 residues. CDR3: CASSIRQGYEQYF. The DNA of the CDR3 is TGTGCCAGTAGTATACGACAAGGCTACGAGCAGTACTTC. Complete variable domain (other parts from reference TRBV19 and TRBJ2-7): DGGITQSPKYLFRKEGQNVTLSCEQNLNHDAMYWYRQDPGQGLRLIYYSQIVNDFQKGDIAEGYSVSREKKESFPLTVTSAQKNPTAFYLCASSIRQGYEQYFGPGTRLTVT.

The chain uses TRBV19 and TRBJ1-1, with D tentatively TRBD1 (6 bases). The CDR3 is 13 amino acids. In germline, CDR1 is LNHDA, CDR2 SQIVND (reference sequence). V dropped 8 bases and J dropped 1 base, with 11 bases sitting between them. The CDR3 bases are TGTGCCAGTGGGTACAGGGAGAACACTGAAGCTTTCTTT. Translated: CASGYRENTEAFF.

CDR3 protein: CASSPTSGSRDEQFF. The CDR3 region has the DNA TGTGCCAGCAGCCCAACTAGCGGGAGTCGAGATGAGCAGTTCTTC. The chain is built from TRBV7-8 and TRBJ2-1, with 11 bases aligning to TRBD2. In germline, CDR1 is SGHVS, CDR2 FQNEAQ. The CDR3 runs to 15 residues. V shed 5 bases, J shed 8 bases, and the junction held 8 bases outside the gene matches.

The gene calls are TRBV7-9 and TRBJ1-5; the D gene is possibly TRBD1 (6 bases). With 5 bases removed from V and 0 bases from J, the gap between germline ends came to 17 bases. The germline CDR1 and CDR2 sequences are SEHNR and FQNEAQ (reference sequence). The CDR3 has 17 residues. The CDR3 protein is CASSREDSSYSNQPQHF. DNA of the CDR3: TGTGCCAGCAGCAGAGAGGACAGCTCCTATAGCAATCAGCCCCAGCATTTT.

The V call is TRBV15, the J call TRBJ2-3; 7 nucleotides agree with TRBD2. With V trimmed by 1 base and J by 0 bases, 7 bases remained unmatched. The CDR3 runs 17 residues. Germline CDR1 and CDR2: LNHNV and YYDKDF (reference sequence). The CDR3 region is CATSRGTTSASTDTQYF. The DNA for the CDR3 is TGTGCCACCAGCAGAGGGACTACTAGCGCCAGCACAGATACGCAGTATTTT.

The chain employs TRBV18 and TRBJ1-1; no clear D gene. The germline V gene encodes CDR1 KGHSH and CDR2 LQKENI. The CDR3 contains 13 residues. Trimming cost V 0 bases and J 4 bases, with 6 bases left between them. CDR3 region: CASSPPPGTEAFF. The CDR3 DNA reads TGTGCCAGCTCACCACCGCCCGGCACTGAAGCTTTCTTT.

This sequence joins TRBV10-3 and TRBJ1-1, with TRBD1 matching over 9 bases. Trimming removed 4 bases from V and 4 bases from J; junction bases left unmatched: 4. The CDR3 totals 14 residues. Germline CDR1 ENHRY, CDR2 SYGVKD. The CDR3 region has the DNA TGTGCCATCAGTGGGATACAGGGGGCCACTGAAGCTTTCTTT. This codes for CAISGIQGATEAFF.

The V call is TRBV9, the J call TRBJ2-7; D gene uncertain. From germline, CDR1 is SGDLS and CDR2 YYNGEE. V lost 0 bases to trimming and J lost 6 bases, with 10 bases between them. The CDR3 sequence is 13 residues long. The CDR3: CASSVVTLGEQYF. As DNA, the CDR3 is TGTGCCAGCAGCGTAGTTACCCTAGGCGAGCAGTACTTC.

This chain connects TRBV7-9 to TRBJ2-2; 11 bases are shared with TRBD1. Germline V gene sequence: CDR1 SEHNR, CDR2 FQNEAQ (reference sequence). Unmatched junction bases numbered 12, after V lost 5 bases and J lost 7 bases. The CDR3 consists of 17 residues. The CDR3 DNA sequence: TGTGCCAGCAGCCATTACCGGACAGGGGGCTTCGGCGGGGAGCTGTTTTTT. Translated: CASSHYRTGGFGGELFF.

J is TRBJ1-1 and V is TRBV29-1; D is possibly TRBD1 (5 bases). The CDR3 sequence is 14 residues long. The V end lost 7 bases, the J end lost 4 bases, and 19 bases lay between the germline ends. Germline loops: CDR1 SQVTM, CDR2 ANQGSEA. CDR3 amino acids: CSAPLRGIGTEAFF. In DNA form, the CDR3 reads TGCAGCGCCCCTCTAAGGGGAATTGGCACTGAAGCTTTCTTT.

This chain joins TRBV28 and TRBJ2-7; TRBD1 agrees at 7 bases. This CDR3 has 13 amino acids. Germline CDR1 reads MDHEN; CDR2 reads SYDVKM. V lost 4 bases and J lost 6; bases outside the gene matches: 6. The CDR3 here is CASSSGQALEQYF. DNA for the CDR3: TGTGCCAGCAGTTCAGGACAGGCCCTCGAGCAGTACTTC.

The gene calls are TRBV5-1 and TRBJ2-3; 12 nucleotides agree with TRBD2. This CDR3 is built from 16 residues. Germline CDR1 and CDR2: SGHRS and YFSETQ. V gave up 4 bases and J gave up 5 bases; unmatched junction bases: 8. CDR3 nucleotide sequence: TGCGCCAGCAGCAAACCTAGCGGGAGGGTCGTAGATACGCAGTATTTT. Translating it yields CASSKPSGRVVDTQYF. Variable domain in full (rest from reference TRBV5-1 and TRBJ2-3): KAGVTQTPRYLIKTRGQQVTLSCSPISGHRSVSWYQQTPGQGLQFLFEYFSETQRNKGNFPGRFSGRQFSNSRSEMNVSTLELGDSALYLCASSKPSGRVVDTQYFGPGTRLTVL.

V usage is TRBV6-5 and J usage is TRBJ2-5; D is perhaps TRBD1 (6 bases). Germline assignment: CDR1 MNHEY and CDR2 SVGAGI. This CDR3 has 11 residues. Trimming removed 5 bases from V and 10 bases from J, with 11 bases in between. CDR3 loop: CASSTGSHQYF. In DNA form, the CDR3 reads TGTGCCAGCAGTACAGGGAGCCACCAGTACTTC.

This chain links TRBV27 with TRBJ1-3, with D perhaps TRBD1 (6 bases). The germline gives CDR1 MNHEY, CDR2 SMNVEV (reference sequence). V lost 8 bases and J lost 2, with 13 bases in between. The CDR3 length is 14 residues. This CDR3 is CASASTGTGNTIYF. The CDR3 DNA follows: TGTGCCAGCGCATCGACAGGAACTGGAAACACCATATATTTT.

The chain joins TRBV2 to TRBJ1-4; 11 positions agree with TRBD1. The CDR3 is 16 residues long. V shed 6 bases and J 3 bases; nucleotides not matched to a gene: 6. Germline loops: CDR1 SNHLY, CDR2 FYNNEI. CDR3 DNA sequence: TGTGCCAGCAGGGTGGACAGGGGGCCAGCTAATGAAAAACTGTTTTTT. It translates to CASRVDRGPANEKLFF.

The sample holds a few counts of this clone. The chain is built from TRBV10-3 and TRBJ2-5; D unresolved. CDR3 length equals 13 residues. Per the germline V gene, CDR1 is ENHRY and CDR2 is SYGVKD. Trimming took off 10 bases at V and 4 bases at J, with 16 bases between the two ends. The CDR3 coding sequence is TGTGCCACCAGAGACTGGAGCCTAGAGACCCAGTACTTC. Translating it yields CATRDWSLETQYF.

The chain has TRBV18 and TRBJ2-2; 10 nucleotides align to TRBD2. V gave up 5 bases and J gave up 4 bases; unmatched junction bases: 1. Looked up from germline, CDR1 is KGHSH and CDR2 is LQKENI. This CDR3 is built from 14 residues. The CDR3, as DNA: TGTGCCAGCTCATTAGCGGGAGGCACCGGGGAGCTGTTTTTT. Its protein product is CASSLAGGTGELFF.

The chain links TRBV11-1 to TRBJ2-7, with TRBD2 identical over 12 bases. This CDR3 comprises 15 residues. J gave up 6 bases and V 5 bases, and 8 bases lay outside the gene matches. Per germline, CDR1 SGHAT and CDR2 FQDESV (reference sequence). The CDR3 protein is CASSREGLAGVEQYF. The CDR3 DNA follows: TGTGCCAGCAGCAGAGAGGGACTAGCGGGCGTCGAGCAGTACTTC.